The clone carrying this T cell receptor beta chain appeared once. Its target is not known. This sample was included in a study of cytomegalovirus exposure and HLA in healthy donors. The study ran its PCR with 60 Vbeta and 13 Jbeta primers. Clones were sequenced by immunoSEQ multiplex PCR, and TCRdb holds only the in-frame ones, with some missing. The sample lists 100,000 to 120,000 clones; 82% were seen once. The CDR3 has 16 residues. The V gene lost 5 bases and the J gene lost 4 bases, with 20 bases spanning the gap. The germline gives CDR1 LNHDA, CDR2 SQIVND (reference sequence). Whole-study results and caveats: Published work reported that the classifier diagnosed cytomegalovirus status with high specificity and sensitivity.

The sequenced sample was PBMCs. The sequence was obtained from a young woman in good health and CMV-seronegative. This rearrangement joins TRBV19 to TRBJ1-1, with TRBD1 as a possible D gene (6 bases). CDR3 sequence reads: CASSAKAGAWVTEAFF. The DNA of the CDR3 is TGTGCCAGTAGTGCGAAAGCAGGGGCGTGGGTCACTGAAGCTTTCTTT.